This T cell receptor (beta chain) was identified during a study of T cells in localized non-small cell lung cancer. With regard to this clone: The antigen remains undetermined.

Broader study findings: Because sequencing included only one region (of the tumor), heterogeneity remains possible. Longer survival (overall) was linked to higher T cell density in blood. Adjacent uninvolved lung tissue had the highest T cell clonality, exceeding tumor.

Clones were read by immunoSEQ multiplex PCR, and TCRdb kept only the in-frame ones, dropping some. In the table there are 17,000 or so clones, over 70% of which are singletons. This sample comprised peripheral blood, obtained before any cancer treatment. The clonotype comes from a male donor at least 60 years old with stage III lung adenocarcinoma.

The CDR3: CASSEQQGRGWDTQYF. The CDR3 DNA is TGTGCCAGCAGTGAACAACAGGGGAGGGGCTGGGATACGCAGTATTTT. This chain uses TRBV2 with TRBJ2-3, with D perhaps matching TRBD1 or TRBD2 (7 bases each). This CDR3 has 16 amino acids. V was cut by 2 bases and J by 6 bases, with 18 bases left in between. Germline CDR1 reads SNHLY; CDR2 reads FYNNEI.